One and the same sample provided the 22 T cell receptor beta chains below, sequenced in a study of T cell responses to AZD1222 COVID-19 vaccine. Only in-frame clones appear in the TCRdb table, and some are missing; sequencing was by immunoSEQ multiplex PCR. The table shows 140,000 to 150,000 clones, with about 91% occurring only once. The sample was peripheral blood, taken on day 0 of AZD1222 vaccination. The source is an adult in good health.

This chain uses TRBV9 with TRBJ2-5; 11 bases align to TRBD2. The V gene end was trimmed by 4 bases and the J gene end by 4 bases; junction bases not matched to a gene: 9. The CDR3 is made up of 16 amino acids. Germline V lookup: CDR1 SGDLS, CDR2 YYNGEE. The DNA of the CDR3 is TGTGCCAGCAGCTTTAGCGGGGGGGCGGTCCCAGAGACCCAGTACTTC. Translation: CASSFSGGAVPETQYF.

The chain carries TRBV28 and TRBJ2-1; the match to TRBD1 covers 7 bases. Germline V lookup: CDR1 MDHEN, CDR2 SYDVKM. V lost 8 bases and J lost 3; bases outside the gene matches: 1. The CDR3 totals 12 residues. CDR3 nucleotides: TGTGCCAGCGGACAGGACTACAATGAGCAGTTCTTC. Protein product: CASGQDYNEQFF.

The chain carries TRBV25-1 and TRBJ1-4; D is ambiguous. The CDR3 runs 13 residues. The V gene lost 5 bases and the J gene lost 7 bases, with 11 bases spanning the gap. Per the germline V gene, CDR1 is MGHDK and CDR2 is SYGVNS. The chain's CDR3 is CASSPPLSEKLFF. The CDR3 DNA is TGTGCCAGCAGTCCCCCCTTAAGTGAAAAACTGTTTTTT. The full variable domain, its missing parts supplied by reference TRBV25-1 and TRBJ1-4, is EADIYQTPRYLVIGTGKKITLECSQTMGHDKMYWYQQDPGMELHLIHYSYGVNSTEKGDLSSESTVSRIRTEHFPLTLESARPSHTSQYLCASSPPLSEKLFFGSGTQLSVL.

In DNA form, the CDR3 reads TGTGCCAGCAGTCAGGGGACAGGGGGTATTGGGAATCAGCCCCAGCATTTT. It specifies CASSQGTGGIGNQPQHF. This chain connects TRBV7-8 to TRBJ1-5, with TRBD1 matching 11 bases. Trimming at V came to 6 bases and at J to 4 bases, leaving 11 bases not matched to a gene. The CDR3 has 17 amino acids. The germline gives CDR1 SGHVS, CDR2 FQNEAQ.

This clone was recorded a few times. The gene calls are TRBV7-9 and TRBJ1-1; D remains unclear. The CDR3 totals 13 residues. Trimming took 3 bases from V and 1 from J, leaving 6 bases between them. Germline V CDR1 and CDR2: SEHNR, FQNEAQ (reference sequence). CDR3 sequence reads: CASSFSGNTEAFF. The CDR3 coding sequence is TGTGCCAGCAGCTTCTCAGGGAACACTGAAGCTTTCTTT.

V is TRBV11-1 and J is TRBJ2-7; D is tentatively TRBD1 or TRBD2 (5 bases each). This CDR3 comprises 15 residues. Germline V gene lookup returns CDR1 SGHAT and CDR2 FQDESV (reference sequence). V dropped 7 bases and J dropped 0 bases, with 16 bases sitting between them. Here the CDR3 reads CASTTRDGGSYEQYF. The CDR3 DNA follows: TGTGCCAGCACCACCAGGGACGGCGGCTCCTACGAGCAGTACTTC.

This clone was seen only a few times. Its ends do not fully match the called genes, so a read error is possible. The J gene is TRBJ1-2, the V gene TRBV3-1 (or the pseudogene TRBV3-2); possible D gene TRBD1, 6 bases. This CDR3 region has 19 residues. Germline V gene sequence: CDR1 LGHDT, CDR2 YNNKEL (reference sequence). This CDR3 is CASSQGFLQGRGTNYGYTF. The CDR3 DNA reads TGTGCCAGCAGTCAAGGATTTTTACAGGGAAGGGGGACTAACTATGGCTACACCTTC.

This sequence joins TRBV30 and TRBJ1-6; 7 nucleotides align to TRBD1. The V segment lost 3 bases and the J segment 8 bases; nucleotides outside the gene matches: 7. The CDR3 extends over 14 amino acids. CDR1 and CDR2 (germline): GTSNPN, SVGIG (reference sequence). The CDR3 DNA reads TGTGCCTGGAGCCCGACAGGGCCCGATTCACCCCTCCACTTT. It yields the protein CAWSPTGPDSPLHF.

In its sample, this clone was seen once. The chain recombines TRBV9 with TRBJ1-1; 7 bases agree with TRBD1. The CDR3 length is 15 residues. The germline CDR1 and CDR2 sequences are SGDLS and YYNGEE. The trim removed 4 bases at V and 0 bases at J, leaving 6 bases unmatched. The CDR3 spells CASSRGQTMNTEAFF. CDR3 nucleotide sequence: TGTGCCAGCAGCAGGGGACAGACGATGAACACTGAAGCTTTCTTT.

The chain recombines TRBV5-8 with TRBJ1-4; D not certain. Trimming shortened V by 5 bases and J by 0 bases, and 14 bases separated the two germline ends. The CDR3 runs 16 residues. The germline V gene encodes CDR1 SGHTS and CDR2 YDEGEE. This chain's CDR3 is CASRITGGATNEKLFF. CDR3 coding DNA: TGTGCCAGCAGGATTACGGGCGGGGCAACTAATGAAAAACTGTTTTTT. Combining the CDR3 with reference TRBV5-8 and TRBJ1-4 gives the whole variable domain EAGVTQSPTHLIKTRGQQATLRCSPISGHTSVYWYQQALGLGLQFLLWYDEGEERNRGNFPPRFSGRQFPNYSSELNVNALELEDSALYLCASRITGGATNEKLFFGSGTQLSVL.

V usage is TRBV9 and J usage is TRBJ2-6; D remains ambiguous. Germline CDR1 is SGDLS and CDR2 is YYNGEE. The CDR3 has 11 residues. Trimming left V 10 bases short and J 2 bases short, with 4 bases between. This chain's CDR3 is CAGPGANVLTF. CDR3 coding DNA: TGTGCCGGCCCTGGGGCCAACGTCCTGACTTTC. The full variable domain, with the rest looked up from reference TRBV9 and TRBJ2-6, is DSGVTQTPKHLITATGQRVTLRCSPRSGDLSVYWYQQSLDQGLQFLIQYYNGEERAKGNILERFSAQQFPDLHSELNLSSLELGDSALYFCAGPGANVLTFGAGSRLTVL.

V is TRBV5-1 and J is TRBJ1-1; D call uncertain. CDR1 is SGHRS, CDR2 YFSETQ, per germline. V lost 0 bases and J 7 bases, leaving 16 bases between the germline ends. CDR3 length equals 15 residues. The CDR3 sequence: CASSLAEVGRFEAFF. DNA for the CDR3: TGCGCCAGCAGCTTGGCGGAGGTGGGCAGATTTGAAGCTTTCTTT.

CDR3 region: CASSREESPWDRNTEAFF. In nucleotides, the CDR3 is TGTGCCAGCTCACGAGAAGAATCACCATGGGACAGGAACACTGAAGCTTTCTTT. V is TRBV18 and J is TRBJ1-1, with 7 positions matching TRBD1. The germline gives CDR1 KGHSH, CDR2 LQKENI. This CDR3 is built from 18 residues. The ends lost 4 bases at V and 1 base at J; junction bases unmatched: 15.

This chain joins TRBV30 and TRBJ1-3; tentative D call: TRBD1 (6 bases). V lost 3 bases to trimming and J lost 2 bases, with 14 bases between them. The CDR3 loop spans 15 amino acids. Germline V gene lookup returns CDR1 GTSNPN and CDR2 SVGIG (reference sequence). CDR3 protein: CAWSPRGGTGNTIYF. The CDR3 nucleotides read TGTGCCTGGAGCCCCCGCGGGGGCACTGGAAACACCATATATTTT. Variable domain in full (rest from reference TRBV30 and TRBJ1-3): SQTIHQWPATLVQPVGSPLSLECTVEGTSNPNLYWYRQAAGRGLQLLFYSVGIGQISSEVPQNLSASRPQDRQFILSSKKLLLSDSGFYLCAWSPRGGTGNTIYFGEGSWLTVV.

The V and J genes are TRBV5-4 and TRBJ2-5; TRBD1 might be the D (7 bases). The CDR3 totals 15 residues. CDR1 is SGHNT, CDR2 YYREEE, per germline (reference sequence). Trimming removed 5 bases from V and 4 bases from J, with 18 bases in between. This CDR3 is CASRMEGDSSETQYF. The CDR3 region has the DNA TGTGCCAGCAGAATGGAGGGGGACAGCTCAGAGACCCAGTACTTC.

This chain uses TRBV6-5 with TRBJ1-4; the match to TRBD1 covers 8 bases. V lost 8 bases to trimming and J lost 4 bases; unmatched junction nucleotides: 3. Germline CDR1 is MNHEY and CDR2 is SVGAGI. The CDR3 length is 13 residues. The CDR3 DNA follows: TGTGCCAGCGGGGGGACAGGTAATGAAAAACTGTTTTTT. Residues: CASGGTGNEKLFF.

This chain uses TRBV9 with TRBJ2-2; no reliable D call. V shed 2 bases and J shed 2 bases, with 10 bases lying between them. The CDR3 extends over 15 amino acids. Germline lookup yields CDR1 SGDLS and CDR2 YYNGEE. Written as DNA, the CDR3 is TGTGCCAGCAGCGTCCGTCTACTCAACACCGGGGAGCTGTTTTTT. Protein product: CASSVRLLNTGELFF.

V and J are TRBV11-2 and TRBJ2-7; 7 nucleotides match TRBD1. This CDR3 has 14 residues. The V segment lost 5 bases and the J segment 0 bases; nucleotides outside the gene matches: 4. Germline values: CDR1 SGHAT, CDR2 FQNNGV. The CDR3 reads CASSRGGSSYEQYF. CDR3 coding DNA: TGTGCCAGCAGCCGAGGGGGCAGCTCCTACGAGCAGTACTTC.

The chain joins TRBV29-1 to TRBJ2-1; 8 nucleotides match TRBD2. The CDR3 consists of 17 residues. With 4 bases clipped from V and 2 bases from J, the junction kept 13 bases outside the gene matches. Germline assignment: CDR1 SQVTM and CDR2 ANQGSEA. In DNA form, the CDR3 reads TGCAGCGTTGGAGGGTTTGGGAGCGGGAGTCCCTACAATGAGCAGTTCTTC. The encoded protein is CSVGGFGSGSPYNEQFF.

This clone was found once. The chain joins TRBV28 to TRBJ1-1, with D maybe TRBD1 (6 bases). The CDR3 is 12 amino acids. Germline V gene sequence: CDR1 MDHEN, CDR2 SYDVKM. CDR3 loop: CLIGGRNTEAFF. The CDR3 nucleotides are TGTCTTATAGGGGGTCGGAACACTGAAGCTTTCTTT.

This clone showed up just a few times. This chain connects TRBV18 to TRBJ2-1, with a possible D match to TRBD1 (7 bases). The CDR3 has 12 residues. V dropped 5 bases and J dropped 8 bases, with 10 bases sitting between them. Germline CDR1 and CDR2: KGHSH and LQKENI. The chain's CDR3 is CASSDREDEQFF. The CDR3 DNA sequence: TGTGCCAGCTCAGACAGGGAGGATGAGCAGTTCTTC.

The J gene is TRBJ2-7, the V gene TRBV3-1 (or the pseudogene TRBV3-2); no definite D call. V gave up 4 bases and J gave up 4 bases, with 8 bases separating them. Germline-derived CDR1 and CDR2 are LGHDT and YNNKEL (reference sequence). The CDR3 is 12 residues long. CDR3 amino acids: CASSRTVYEQYF. CDR3 DNA: TGTGCCAGCAGCCGGACCGTTTACGAGCAGTACTTC.